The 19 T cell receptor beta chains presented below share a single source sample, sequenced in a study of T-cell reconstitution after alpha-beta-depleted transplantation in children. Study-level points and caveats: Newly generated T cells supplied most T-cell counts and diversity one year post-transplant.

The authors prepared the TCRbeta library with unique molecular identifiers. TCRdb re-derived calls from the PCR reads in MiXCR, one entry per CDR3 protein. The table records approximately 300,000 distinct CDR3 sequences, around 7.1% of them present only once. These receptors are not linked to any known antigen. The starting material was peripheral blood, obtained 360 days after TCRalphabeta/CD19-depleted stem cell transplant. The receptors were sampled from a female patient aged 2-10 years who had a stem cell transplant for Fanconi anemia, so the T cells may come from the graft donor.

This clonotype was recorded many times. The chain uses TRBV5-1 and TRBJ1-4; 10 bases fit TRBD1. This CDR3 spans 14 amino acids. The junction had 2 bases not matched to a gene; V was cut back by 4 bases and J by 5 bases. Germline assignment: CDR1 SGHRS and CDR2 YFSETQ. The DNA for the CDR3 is TGCGCCAGCAGCATGGGACAGGGGAATGAAAAACTGTTTTTT. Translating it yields CASSMGQGNEKLFF.

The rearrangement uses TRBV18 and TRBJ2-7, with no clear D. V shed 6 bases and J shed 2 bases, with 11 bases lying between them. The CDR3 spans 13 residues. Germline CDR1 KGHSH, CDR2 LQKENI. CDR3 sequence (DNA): TGTGCCAGCTCTCAAACCGAGGCCTACGAGCAGTACTTC. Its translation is CASSQTEAYEQYF.

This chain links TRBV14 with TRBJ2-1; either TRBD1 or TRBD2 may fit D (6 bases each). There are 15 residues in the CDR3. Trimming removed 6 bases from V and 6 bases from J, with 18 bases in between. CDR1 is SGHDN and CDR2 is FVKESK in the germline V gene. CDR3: CASSGRRGYSNEQFF. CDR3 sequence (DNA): TGTGCCAGCAGTGGGCGGAGGGGGTACAGCAATGAGCAGTTCTTC.

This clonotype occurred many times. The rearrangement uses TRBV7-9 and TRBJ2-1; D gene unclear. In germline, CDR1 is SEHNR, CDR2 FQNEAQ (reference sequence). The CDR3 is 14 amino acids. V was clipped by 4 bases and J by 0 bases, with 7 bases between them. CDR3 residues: CASSYTVSYNEQFF. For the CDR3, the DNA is TGTGCCAGCAGCTATACAGTCTCCTACAATGAGCAGTTCTTC.

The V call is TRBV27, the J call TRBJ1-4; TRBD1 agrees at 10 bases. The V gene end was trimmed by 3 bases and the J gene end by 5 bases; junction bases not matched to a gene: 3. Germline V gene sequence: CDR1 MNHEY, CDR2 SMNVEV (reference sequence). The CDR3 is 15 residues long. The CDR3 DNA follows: TGTGCCAGCAGTTTCTTGGGACAGGGGAATGAAAAACTGTTTTTT. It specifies CASSFLGQGNEKLFF. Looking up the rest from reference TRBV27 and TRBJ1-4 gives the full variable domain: EAQVTQNPRYLITVTGKKLTVTCSQNMNHEYMSWYRQDPGLGLRQIYYSMNVEVTDKGDVPEGYKVSRKEKRNFPLILESPSPNQTSLYFCASSFLGQGNEKLFFGSGTQLSVL.

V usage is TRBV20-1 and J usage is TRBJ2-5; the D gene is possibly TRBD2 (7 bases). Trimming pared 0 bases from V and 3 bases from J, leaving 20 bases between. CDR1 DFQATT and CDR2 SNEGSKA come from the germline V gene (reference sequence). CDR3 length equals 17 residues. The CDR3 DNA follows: TGCAGTGCTAGAGATCTCGGGACTAAGGGGGGCGAAGAGACCCAGTACTTC. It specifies CSARDLGTKGGEETQYF.

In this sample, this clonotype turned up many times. For the CDR3, the DNA is TGCGCCAGCAGCCTGGGGACAACGGCATCCTACGAGCAGTACTTC. It yields the protein CASSLGTTASYEQYF. The chain joins TRBV5-1 to TRBJ2-7, with D possibly TRBD1 on 6 matching bases. The V end lost 4 bases, the J end lost 1 base, and 15 bases lay between the germline ends. This CDR3 has 15 amino acids. CDR1 is SGHRS, CDR2 YFSETQ, per germline.

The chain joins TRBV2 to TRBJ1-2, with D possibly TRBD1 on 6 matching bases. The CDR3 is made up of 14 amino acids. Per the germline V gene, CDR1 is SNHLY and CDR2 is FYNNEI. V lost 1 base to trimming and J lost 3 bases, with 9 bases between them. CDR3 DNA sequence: TGTGCCAGCAGTGAAGACGGACAGCACTATGGCTACACCTTC. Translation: CASSEDGQHYGYTF.

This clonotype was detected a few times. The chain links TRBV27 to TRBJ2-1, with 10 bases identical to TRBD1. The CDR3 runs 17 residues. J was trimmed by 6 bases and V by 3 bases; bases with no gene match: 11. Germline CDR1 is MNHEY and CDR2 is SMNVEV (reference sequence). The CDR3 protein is CASSLGPGQGGANEQFF. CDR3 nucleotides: TGTGCCAGCAGTTTGGGCCCCGGACAGGGGGGAGCCAATGAGCAGTTCTTC.

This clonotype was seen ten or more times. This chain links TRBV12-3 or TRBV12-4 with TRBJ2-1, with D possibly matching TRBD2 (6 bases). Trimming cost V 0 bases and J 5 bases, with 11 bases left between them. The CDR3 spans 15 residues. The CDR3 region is CASSLAGGPNNEQFF. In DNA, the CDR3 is TGTGCCAGCAGTTTAGCGGGAGGACCCAACAATGAGCAGTTCTTC.

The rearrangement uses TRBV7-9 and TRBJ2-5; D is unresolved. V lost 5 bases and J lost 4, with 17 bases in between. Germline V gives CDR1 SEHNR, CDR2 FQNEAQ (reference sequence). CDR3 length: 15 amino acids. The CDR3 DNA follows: TGTGCCAGCAGCCTTCATAGGTCCCAGAGAGAGACCCAGTACTTC. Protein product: CASSLHRSQRETQYF.

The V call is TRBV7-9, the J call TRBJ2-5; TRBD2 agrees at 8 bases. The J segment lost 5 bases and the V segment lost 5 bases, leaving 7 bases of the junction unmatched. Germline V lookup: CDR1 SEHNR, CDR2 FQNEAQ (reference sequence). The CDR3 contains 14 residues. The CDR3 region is CASSPSGGGETQYF. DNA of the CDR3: TGTGCCAGCAGCCCCAGCGGGGGAGGGGAGACCCAGTACTTC.

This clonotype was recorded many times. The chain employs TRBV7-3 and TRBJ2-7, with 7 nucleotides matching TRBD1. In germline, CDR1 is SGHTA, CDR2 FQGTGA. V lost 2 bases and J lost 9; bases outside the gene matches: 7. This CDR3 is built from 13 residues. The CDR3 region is CASSLADRDRQYF. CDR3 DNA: TGTGCCAGCAGCTTAGCAGACAGGGATAGGCAGTACTTC.

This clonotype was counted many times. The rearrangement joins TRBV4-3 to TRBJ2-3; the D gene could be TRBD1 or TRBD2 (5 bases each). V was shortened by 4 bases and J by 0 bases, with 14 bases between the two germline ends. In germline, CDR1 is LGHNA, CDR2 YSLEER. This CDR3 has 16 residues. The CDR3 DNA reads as TGCGCCAGCAGCCCCCTCTTTGGGGGAAGCACAGATACGCAGTATTTT. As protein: CASSPLFGGSTDTQYF.

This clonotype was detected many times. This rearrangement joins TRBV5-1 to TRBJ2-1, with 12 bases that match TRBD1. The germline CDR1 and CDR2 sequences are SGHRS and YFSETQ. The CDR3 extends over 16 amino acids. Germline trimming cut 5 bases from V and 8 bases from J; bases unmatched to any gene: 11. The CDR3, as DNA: TGCGCCAGCAGTCACACCGGGACAGGGGGCAGGGATGAGCAGTTCTTC. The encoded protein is CASSHTGTGGRDEQFF.

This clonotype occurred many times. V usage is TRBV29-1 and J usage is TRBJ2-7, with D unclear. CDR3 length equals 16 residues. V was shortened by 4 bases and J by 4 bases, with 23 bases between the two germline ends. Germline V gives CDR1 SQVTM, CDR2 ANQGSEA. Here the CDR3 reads CSVVYYRSGAQYEQYV. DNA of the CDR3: TGCAGCGTTGTCTATTACCGATCGGGCGCCCAATACGAGCAGTACGTC.

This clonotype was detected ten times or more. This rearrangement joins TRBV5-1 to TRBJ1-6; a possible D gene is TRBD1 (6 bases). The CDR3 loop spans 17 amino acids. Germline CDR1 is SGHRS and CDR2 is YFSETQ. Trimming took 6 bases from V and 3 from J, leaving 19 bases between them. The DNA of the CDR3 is TGCGCCAGCACCCGAATCTGGCCCAGGGGCTATAATTCACCCCTCCACTTT. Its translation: CASTRIWPRGYNSPLHF.

The CDR3 here is CASSYSGGRPEAFF. In nucleotides, the CDR3 is TGTGCCAGCAGTTATTCTGGGGGTAGGCCTGAAGCTTTCTTT. The V gene is TRBV6-9, the J gene TRBJ1-1, with a possible D match to TRBD1 (5 bases). V was clipped by 0 bases and J by 6 bases, with 11 bases between them. This CDR3 is built from 14 residues. Per the germline V gene, CDR1 is MNHGY and CDR2 is SVAAGI.

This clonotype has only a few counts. DNA for the CDR3: TGTGCCAGCAGTCCCGTAGCGGGGGGACAAAACAATGAGCAGTTCTTC. The encoded protein is CASSPVAGGQNNEQFF. V usage is TRBV27 and J usage is TRBJ2-1; 10 bases line up with TRBD2. The germline gives CDR1 MNHEY, CDR2 SMNVEV (reference sequence). Germline trimming cut 5 bases from V and 5 bases from J; bases unmatched to any gene: 9. This CDR3 comprises 16 residues.